The 23 T cell receptor beta chains below were found in one sample sequenced in a study of T cells in Graves' hyperthyroidism and ophthalmopathy. There were TCR beta CDR3 regions amplified from RNA transcripts. During a first-round RT-PCR of the TCR CDR3, the HTBI primer set was used. TCRdb reprocessed the multiplex PCR reads with MiXCR, giving one entry per CDR3 protein. The sample has hundreds of thousands of distinct CDR3 sequences, around 13% seen once. Sample: blood. These TCRs come from a woman under 30 with Graves' hyperthyroidism.

The chain uses TRBV7-9 and TRBJ2-1, with 11 bases fitting TRBD2. The germline V gene encodes CDR1 SEHNR and CDR2 FQNEAQ (reference sequence). The V segment lost 10 bases and the J segment 5 bases; nucleotides outside the gene matches: 7. This CDR3 comprises 14 residues. CDR3 bases: TGTGCCATCTTGGGGACTAGCGGTCACAATGAGCAGTTCTTC. Translation gives CAILGTSGHNEQFF.

This clonotype was recorded at least ten times. The chain uses TRBV28 and TRBJ2-7; 7 nucleotides align to TRBD2. CDR1 and CDR2 (germline): MDHEN, SYDVKM. V trimming: 4 bases; J trimming: 2 bases; junction bases outside the gene matches: 8. The CDR3 runs 15 residues. In DNA form, the CDR3 reads TGTGCCAGCAGTTGGGAGGGGAATCCCCCCTACGAGCAGTACTTC. Amino acid sequence: CASSWEGNPPYEQYF.

This clonotype was seen repeatedly, ten times or more. The chain carries TRBV20-1 and TRBJ2-7, with TRBD2 matching 9 bases. Germline assignment: CDR1 DFQATT and CDR2 SNEGSKA (reference sequence). The CDR3 runs to 15 residues. The J segment lost 4 bases and the V segment lost 2 bases, leaving 9 bases of the junction unmatched. In DNA form, the CDR3 reads TGCAGTGCTAGATCTATAGCGGGGGAACTTTACGAGCAGTACTTC. Translating it yields CSARSIAGELYEQYF.

This clonotype was found a few times. The rearrangement joins TRBV24-1 to TRBJ2-7; D may be TRBD1 or TRBD2 (5 bases each). Germline V CDR1 and CDR2: KGHDR, SFDVKD. This CDR3 comprises 14 residues. Trimming removed 1 base at V and 6 bases at J, with 12 bases between. CDR3 in amino acids: CATSDFGGSGEQYF. The CDR3 coding sequence is TGTGCCACCAGTGATTTTGGGGGATCCGGCGAGCAGTACTTC.

The table lists this clonotype with many counts. The V gene is TRBV2, the J gene TRBJ2-1, with 9 bases matching TRBD1. The CDR3 extends over 15 amino acids. Germline V gene sequence: CDR1 SNHLY, CDR2 FYNNEI. The V and J ends lost 4 bases and 7 bases, in that order; junction bases with no gene match: 8. The DNA of the CDR3 is TGTGCCAGCAGTGTATGGACAGGGGTAGGGAATGAGCAGTTCTTC. Amino acids: CASSVWTGVGNEQFF.

This clonotype was counted ten times or more. This sequence joins TRBV12-3 or TRBV12-4 and TRBJ2-3; TRBD2 might be the D (5 bases). V shed 5 bases and J shed 4 bases, with 10 bases lying between them. The CDR3 spans 13 residues. The CDR3: CASSLKLADTQYF. In DNA, the CDR3 is TGTGCCAGCAGTCTCAAACTAGCAGATACGCAGTATTTT.

In its sample, this clonotype was seen many times. This chain connects TRBV20-1 to TRBJ2-3, with D perhaps given as TRBD1 or TRBD2 (5 bases each). CDR1 is DFQATT and CDR2 is SNEGSKA in the germline V gene (reference sequence). V was trimmed by 0 bases and J by 6 bases, leaving 16 bases between them. The CDR3 has 15 residues. The DNA for the CDR3 is TGCAGTGCTAGAGACGGCAGGGAGTCACAGGATACGCAGTATTTT. It specifies CSARDGRESQDTQYF.

V and J are TRBV6-2 or TRBV6-3 and TRBJ2-7; D gene ambiguous. The CDR3 is 16 amino acids. Per germline, CDR1 MNHEY and CDR2 SVGEGT. V lost 0 bases to trimming and J lost 4 bases, with 16 bases between them. The DNA of the CDR3 is TGTGCCAGCAGTTACTCGGAGCACAACCCTCTATACGAGCAGTACTTC. Translating it yields CASSYSEHNPLYEQYF.

This clonotype was detected ten times or more. V usage is TRBV12-3 or TRBV12-4 and J usage is TRBJ2-7; TRBD2 matches 11 bases. There are 17 residues in the CDR3. V dropped 3 bases and J dropped 2; count of bases not matched to a gene: 9. CDR3 amino acids: CASSLPARLAGTYEQYF. The DNA for the CDR3 is TGTGCCAGCAGTTTGCCCGCTAGACTAGCGGGGACCTACGAGCAGTACTTC.

This clonotype was counted ten times or more. The rearrangement links TRBV7-8 to TRBJ1-5; no clear D. This CDR3 comprises 15 residues. Germline values: CDR1 SGHVS, CDR2 FQNEAQ. Trimming took 0 bases from V and 0 from J, leaving 6 bases between them. The CDR3 sequence is CASSLAVNSNQPQHF. DNA for the CDR3: TGTGCCAGCAGCTTAGCGGTTAATAGCAATCAGCCCCAGCATTTT.

There are many counts of this clonotype. The V gene is TRBV20-1, the J gene TRBJ2-1; a possible D gene is TRBD2 (5 bases). Germline CDR1 DFQATT, CDR2 SNEGSKA (reference sequence). Trimming cost V 2 bases and J 9 bases, with 17 bases left between them. The CDR3 runs to 14 residues. The CDR3 DNA reads as TGCAGTGCTAGACCACGGTCGAGCGGTTCTGAGCAGTTCTTC. Encoded protein: CSARPRSSGSEQFF.

This clonotype was picked up a small number of times. Written as DNA, the CDR3 is TGCGCCAGCAGTGAGATAGGACTAGCGGGAGGGGCGGGCTACGAGCAGTACTTC. This codes for CASSEIGLAGGAGYEQYF. The rearrangement joins TRBV10-2 to TRBJ2-7; 15 bases agree with TRBD2. V dropped 2 bases and J dropped 3; count of bases not matched to a gene: 8. The germline CDR1 and CDR2 sequences are WSHSY and SAAADI. The CDR3 has 18 residues.

This clonotype was observed a handful of times. The chain links TRBV28 to TRBJ1-5; D possibly corresponds to TRBD1 (5 bases). The CDR3 is made up of 13 amino acids. V was pared by 6 bases and J by 3 bases, with 9 bases between. Germline V gene sequence: CDR1 MDHEN, CDR2 SYDVKM. CDR3 in DNA: TGTGCCAGCAGCCAGGGCCTCAATCAGCCCCAGCATTTT. Protein: CASSQGLNQPQHF.

The V gene is TRBV9, the J gene TRBJ2-2, with D perhaps matching TRBD1 (6 bases). This CDR3 is 15 amino acids long. Germline V gene sequence: CDR1 SGDLS, CDR2 YYNGEE. Deletions cut 1 base from V and 2 bases from J, with 9 bases between. CDR3 sequence reads: CASSVTTGNTGELFF. The CDR3 DNA is TGTGCCAGCAGCGTAACGACAGGAAACACCGGGGAGCTGTTTTTT.

This clonotype was detected many times. The rearrangement uses TRBV5-1 and TRBJ2-7; unclear D gene. Trimming pared 0 bases from V and 2 bases from J, leaving 6 bases between. CDR1 and CDR2 from the germline V gene are SGHRS and YFSETQ. This CDR3 is built from 13 residues. CDR3 coding DNA: TGCGCCAGCAGCTTGGAATCGACCTACGAGCAGTACTTC. This sequence encodes CASSLESTYEQYF.

The chain uses TRBV30 and TRBJ2-5; 12 bases align to TRBD2. Per germline, CDR1 GTSNPN and CDR2 SVGIG (reference sequence). This CDR3 is built from 14 residues. The junction had 6 bases not matched to a gene; V was cut back by 5 bases and J by 5 bases. In DNA form, the CDR3 reads TGTGCCTGGTCACTAGCGGGAGGCTGGGAGACCCAGTACTTC. It codes for CAWSLAGGWETQYF.

This clonotype was seen more than once but under ten times. J is TRBJ1-1 and V is TRBV19; 10 bases are a match to TRBD1. Germline V lookup: CDR1 LNHDA, CDR2 SQIVND (reference sequence). The J segment lost 2 bases and the V segment lost 4 bases, leaving 10 bases of the junction unmatched. The CDR3 has 17 residues. The CDR3: CASSTHWTGGVNTEAFF. The DNA for the CDR3 is TGTGCCAGTAGTACCCACTGGACAGGGGGGGTAAACACTGAAGCTTTCTTT.

V is TRBV6-1 and J is TRBJ2-1; 8 bases fit TRBD2. The CDR3 contains 15 residues. Per the germline V gene, CDR1 is MNHNS and CDR2 is SASEGT. The junction had 6 bases not matched to a gene; V was cut back by 6 bases and J by 2 bases. In DNA form, the CDR3 reads TGTGCCAGCAGCACCGATAGCGGGGCCTACAATGAGCAGTTCTTC. Protein: CASSTDSGAYNEQFF.

The sample holds a few counts of this clonotype. This sequence joins TRBV7-9 and TRBJ1-1; D is ambiguous. The CDR3 contains 13 residues. CDR1 and CDR2 (germline): SEHNR, FQNEAQ (reference sequence). Trimming removed 5 bases from V and 4 bases from J, with 11 bases in between. The CDR3 is CASSHPQITEAFF. In nucleotides, the CDR3 is TGTGCCAGCAGCCATCCACAGATCACTGAAGCTTTCTTT.

This chain joins TRBV10-3 and TRBJ1-1; possibly TRBD1 for D (6 bases). V was trimmed by 3 bases and J by 1 base, leaving 9 bases between them. The CDR3 sequence is 14 residues long. Germline CDR1 is ENHRY and CDR2 is SYGVKD. CDR3 loop: CAISDRGSNTEAFF. Written as DNA, the CDR3 is TGTGCCATCAGTGACAGGGGCTCGAACACTGAAGCTTTCTTT.

Many counts were recorded for this clonotype. The chain links TRBV28 to TRBJ1-1, with D tentatively TRBD1 (5 bases). CDR3 size: 12 residues. Germline-derived CDR1 and CDR2 are MDHEN and SYDVKM. The V end lost 6 bases, the J end lost 9 bases, and 14 bases lay between the germline ends. CDR3 region: CASRDTRAQAFF. CDR3 nucleotide sequence: TGTGCCAGCAGAGATACCAGGGCCCAAGCTTTCTTT.

The gene calls are TRBV28 and TRBJ1-1; D remains unclear. V was cut by 5 bases and J by 0 bases, with 10 bases left in between. In germline, CDR1 is MDHEN, CDR2 SYDVKM. The CDR3 spans 14 residues. This CDR3 is CASSQDMMNTEAFF. DNA for the CDR3: TGTGCCAGCAGTCAAGACATGATGAACACTGAAGCTTTCTTT.

This clonotype was found many times. In DNA, the CDR3 is TGTGCCAGCAGCCCTTTCGGACTGAACTACGAGCAGTACTTC. Translated, it gives CASSPFGLNYEQYF. V gene TRBV7-6 combines with J gene TRBJ2-7; a possible D gene is TRBD2 (5 bases). With 5 bases removed from V and 3 bases from J, the gap between germline ends came to 14 bases. Germline-derived CDR1 and CDR2 are SGHVS and FNYEAQ. This CDR3 comprises 14 residues. The full variable domain, its missing parts supplied by reference TRBV7-6 and TRBJ2-7, is GAGVSQSPRYKVTKRGQDVALRCDPISGHVSLYWYRQALGQGPEFLTYFNYEAQQDKSGLPNDRFSAERPEGSISTLTIQRTEQRDSAMYRCASSPFGLNYEQYFGPGTRLTVT.